This T cell receptor (beta chain) comes out of a study of patients and donors after allogeneic stem cell transplantation. TCRdb redid the calling of the RT-PCR reads with MiXCR, one entry per CDR3 protein. The table has fewer than 500,000 distinct CDR3 sequences, around 15% seen once; the top ten hold roughly 7.2%. This clonotype showed up just a few times. V lost 3 bases to trimming and J lost 0 bases, with 11 bases between them. In germline, CDR1 is KGHSH, CDR2 LQKENI. The length of the CDR3 is 16 residues. The sample comprised blood, either unsorted or a sorted T cell fraction (not recorded which). The chain uses TRBV18 and TRBJ1-4; D gene ambiguous. This sequence originates from a human donor who was either an allogeneic HSCT recipient or a stem cell or donor lymphocyte infusion donor (not recorded which). It is not recorded whose cells these are; they may come from a transplant donor. CDR3 in amino acids: CASSPRTVATNEKLFF. The CDR3 coding sequence is TGTGCCAGCTCACCTCGGACGGTCGCAACTAATGAAAAACTGTTTTTT.